This T cell receptor (beta chain) is drawn from a study of identical twins (dated by TCRdb to 2016 to 2018). About the study as a whole: To test whether fetal clonotypes persist, the study used deep sequencing on TCR alpha and beta repertoires from monozygotic twins, unrelated adults of various ages, and cord blood. Replicate twin experiments were performed at different times using different library preparation protocols to rule out contamination. Results and caveats for the whole study, not just this receptor: Recombination models systematically underestimated out-of-frame TCR alpha sharing in monozygotic twins but agreed with sharing between unrelated individuals. Because the same donors could not be followed over many years, the conclusions depended on cross-sectional statistical analysis. Invariant T cells such as MAIT and iNKT could partly confound zero-insertion analyses, though diverse VJ usage argued against this for most clonotypes. The excess sharing between twins in beta out-of-frame sequences was weaker because fewer shared sequences reduced the signal-to-noise ratio. Out-of-frame TCR alpha sequences shared between twins showed an excess of low generation-probability sequences compared with coincidental sharing between unrelated individuals. Abundant cord blood beta clonotypes had fewer insertions, young adult naive repertoires showed a similar but weaker trend, and memory repertoires showed no such trend.

This clonotype has ten or more counts. It lacks a known antigen. No base quality information exists; no much larger clone differs at one position. Libraries were made using 5' RACE. The sequencing machine was an Illumina HiSeq 2000. A universal primer binding site was added through template switching, and the final cDNA carried a unique molecular identifier so that TCR cDNA molecules could be counted accurately. Specific primers in the conserved constant-segment region were used to synthesize first-strand cDNA for the TCR alpha and beta chains. To control for contamination, every cDNA library was double barcoded, receiving both a SMART-Mk sample barcode and Illumina barcodes. TruSeq adapter sequences, together with Illumina sample barcodes, were added in two successive PCR steps. Sequencing of the TCR alpha and beta cDNA libraries was done on the Illumina HiSeq platform using custom primers. In the original analysis: MiGEC processed the raw reads to extract unique molecular identifiers, while MiXCR was used to determine the CDR3 positions. Recombination models were inferred per individual with the repgenHMM and IGoR tools using an EM algorithm. The tcR package in R was used for shared clonotype analysis, with sharing normalized by the product of cloneset sizes. Out-of-frame nonproductive sequences were analyzed to study raw recombination free of thymic and clonal selection effects. The public sequencing data were trimmed at Q25 with fastp and processed into clonotypes with MiXCR by TCRdb, which kept only in-frame beta chains. Under each unique CDR3 protein, matching rows form one entry showing the most common genes and DNA. TCRdb's processing, not the authors', yielded these V and J calls. This sample gives around 370,000 distinct CDR3 sequences in total; approximately 8.8% of them show up just once. The ten largest clones capture roughly 8.7% of the sample.

The cysteine opens and the phenylalanine closes a CDR3 of 14 amino acids. Here the CDR3 DNA is all that survives: 42 bases in frame from base 1. CDR1 SQVTM and CDR2 ANQGSEA were looked up in the germline V gene. Trimmed from V: 8 bases; trimmed from J: 2 bases; junction bases lacking a gene match: 6. Only healthy Caucasian donors were included. The study also sequenced three unrelated non-twin adults: a male aged 18 to 30, a male aged 50 to 59 and a female aged 50 to 59. Miltenyi CD45RO+ enrichment and human naive T-cell isolation kits were used to isolate memory (CD45RO+) and naive T cells from PBMC.

The chain is made from TRBV29-1 and TRBJ2-3; 11 of the junction bases match TRBD2. Source material: naive T cells sorted from blood. The meaning of the sample's cell subset or site label: cells isolated with a human naive T-cell isolation kit. This sequence originates from a woman aged 45-59 years in good health. The encoded CDR3 is CSHRTSGLTDTQYF. The DNA is TGCAGCCACCGGACTAGCGGGCTCACAGATACGCAGTATTTT.